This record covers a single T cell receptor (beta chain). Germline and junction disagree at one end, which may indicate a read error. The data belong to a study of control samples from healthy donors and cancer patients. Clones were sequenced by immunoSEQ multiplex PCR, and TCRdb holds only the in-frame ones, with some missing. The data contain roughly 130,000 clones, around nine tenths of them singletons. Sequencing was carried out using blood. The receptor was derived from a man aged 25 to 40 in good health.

The CDR3 reads CSALRVRELFF. Written as DNA, the CDR3 is TGCAGTGCCCTGAGGGTAAGGGAGCTGTTCTTC. The rearrangement joins TRBV20-1 to TRBJ2-1; the D gene is possibly TRBD2 (5 bases). Germline lookup yields CDR1 DFQATT and CDR2 SNEGSKA (reference sequence). The CDR3 is made up of 11 amino acids.